What follows describes a single TCR beta chain. The data were obtained in a study of blood T cell repertoires in COVID-19. The overall study: The United States, Italy and Spain supplied acute and convalescent COVID-19 samples. Nucleic acid was either cDNA or gDNA, and it came from T cells, B-cell-depleted T cells, or PBMCs.

Germline CDR1 reads SGHTA; CDR2 reads FQGTGA. The CDR3 extends over 16 amino acids. V dropped 1 base and J dropped 3 bases, with 14 bases sitting between them. In the original processing: How many nucleated cells were present was estimated from reference gene primer amplification. The repertoire was sequenced with immunoSEQ multiplex PCR; TCRdb's copy has only in-frame clones and lacks some. Clonal size and the V and J genes are those of that table, whereas D and trimming came from the DNA. The top ten clones hold about 48% of a sample with tens of thousands of clones, over 75% of them seen once. The J gene is TRBJ2-3, the V gene TRBV7-3; D uncertain. The TCR was taken from a woman of 80 years or more with acute or convalescent COVID-19. The sequencing input was peripheral blood. The CDR3 spells CASSLNSASNTDTQYF. Here the CDR3 DNA reads TGTGCCAGCAGCTTAAACTCAGCGAGCAATACAGATACGCAGTATTTT.